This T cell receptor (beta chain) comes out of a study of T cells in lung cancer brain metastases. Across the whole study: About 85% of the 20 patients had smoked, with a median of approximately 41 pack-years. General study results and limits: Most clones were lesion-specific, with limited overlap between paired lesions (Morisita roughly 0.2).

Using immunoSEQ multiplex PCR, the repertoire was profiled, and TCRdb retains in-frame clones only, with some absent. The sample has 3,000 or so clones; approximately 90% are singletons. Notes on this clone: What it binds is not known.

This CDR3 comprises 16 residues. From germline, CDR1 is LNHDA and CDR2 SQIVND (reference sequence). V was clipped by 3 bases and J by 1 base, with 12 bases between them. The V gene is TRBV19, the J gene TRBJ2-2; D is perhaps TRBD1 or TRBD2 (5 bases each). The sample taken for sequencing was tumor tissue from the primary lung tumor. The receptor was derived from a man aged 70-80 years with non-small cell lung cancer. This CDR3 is CASSMKWDLNTGELFF. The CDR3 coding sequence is TGTGCCAGTAGTATGAAGTGGGACCTGAACACCGGGGAGCTGTTTTTT.